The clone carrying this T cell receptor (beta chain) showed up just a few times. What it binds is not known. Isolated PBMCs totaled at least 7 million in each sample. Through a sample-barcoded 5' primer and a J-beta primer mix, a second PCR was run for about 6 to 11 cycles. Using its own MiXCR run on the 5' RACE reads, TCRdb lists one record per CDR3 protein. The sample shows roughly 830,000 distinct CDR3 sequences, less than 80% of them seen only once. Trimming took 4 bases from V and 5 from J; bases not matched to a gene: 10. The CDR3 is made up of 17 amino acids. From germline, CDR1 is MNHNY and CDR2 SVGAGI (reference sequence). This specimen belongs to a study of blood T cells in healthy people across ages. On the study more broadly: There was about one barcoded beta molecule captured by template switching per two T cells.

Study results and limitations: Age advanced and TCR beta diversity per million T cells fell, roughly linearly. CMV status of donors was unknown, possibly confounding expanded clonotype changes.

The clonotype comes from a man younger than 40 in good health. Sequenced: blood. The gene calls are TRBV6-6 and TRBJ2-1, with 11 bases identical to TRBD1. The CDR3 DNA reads TGTGCCAGCAGTTCCGGACAGGGGGCCAATATACACAATGAGCAGTTCTTC. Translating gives CASSSGQGANIHNEQFF.